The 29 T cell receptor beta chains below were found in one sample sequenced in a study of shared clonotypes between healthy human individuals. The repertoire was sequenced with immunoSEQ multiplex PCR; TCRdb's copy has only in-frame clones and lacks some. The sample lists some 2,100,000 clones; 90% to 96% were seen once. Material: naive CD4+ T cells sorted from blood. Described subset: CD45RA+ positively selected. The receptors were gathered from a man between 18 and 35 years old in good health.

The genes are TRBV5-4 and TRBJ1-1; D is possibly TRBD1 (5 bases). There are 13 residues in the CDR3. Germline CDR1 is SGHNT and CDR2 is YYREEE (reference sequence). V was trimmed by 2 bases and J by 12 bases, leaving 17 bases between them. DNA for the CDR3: TGTGCCAGCAGCTTCGAGGCAGGGCGAAGTCCTTTCTTT. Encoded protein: CASSFEAGRSPFF.

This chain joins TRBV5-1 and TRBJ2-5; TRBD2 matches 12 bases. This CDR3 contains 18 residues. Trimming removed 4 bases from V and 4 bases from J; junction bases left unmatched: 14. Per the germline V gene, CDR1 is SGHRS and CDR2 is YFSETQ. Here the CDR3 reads CASSRGPGLAGFPETQYF. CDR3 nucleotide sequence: TGCGCCAGCAGCCGAGGACCGGGACTAGCGGGTTTCCCAGAGACCCAGTACTTC.

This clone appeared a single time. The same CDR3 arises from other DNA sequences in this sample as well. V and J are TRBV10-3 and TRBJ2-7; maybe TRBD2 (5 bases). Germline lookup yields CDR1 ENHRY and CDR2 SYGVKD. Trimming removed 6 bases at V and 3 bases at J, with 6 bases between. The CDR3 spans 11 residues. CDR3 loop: CAISDYYEQYF. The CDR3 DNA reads TGTGCCATCAGCGACTACTACGAGCAGTACTTC.

Written as DNA, the CDR3 is TGTGCCAGCAGCTTAGGGTCGGGAACGAACAATCAGCCCCAGCATTTT. Its protein is CASSLGSGTNNQPQHF. The chain joins TRBV7-9 to TRBJ1-5; D ambiguous. CDR3 length: 16 residues. The germline gives CDR1 SEHNR, CDR2 FQNEAQ (reference sequence). V was cut by 1 base and J by 3 bases, with 13 bases left in between.

The CDR3 spells CALGTTNKVTGELFF. CDR3 sequence (DNA): TGTGCTCTAGGAACAACCAACAAGGTCACCGGGGAGCTGTTTTTT. The V call is TRBV28, the J call TRBJ2-2, with D uncertain. CDR3 length equals 15 residues. Germline CDR1 MDHEN, CDR2 SYDVKM.

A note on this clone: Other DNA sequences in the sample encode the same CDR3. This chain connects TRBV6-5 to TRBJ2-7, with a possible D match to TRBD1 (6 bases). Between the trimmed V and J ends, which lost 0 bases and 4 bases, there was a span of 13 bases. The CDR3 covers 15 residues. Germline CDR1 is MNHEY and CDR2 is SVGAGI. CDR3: CASSYSGTGRYEQYF. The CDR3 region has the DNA TGTGCCAGCAGTTACTCAGGCACAGGGCGGTACGAGCAGTACTTC.

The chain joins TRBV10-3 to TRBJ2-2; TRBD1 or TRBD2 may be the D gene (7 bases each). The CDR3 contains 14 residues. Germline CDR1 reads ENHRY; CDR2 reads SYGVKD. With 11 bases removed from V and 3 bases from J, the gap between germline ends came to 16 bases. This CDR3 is CAARGGGDTGELFF. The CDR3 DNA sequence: TGTGCCGCCAGGGGGGGCGGGGACACCGGGGAGCTGTTTTTT.

The CDR3 DNA reads as TGTGCCAGCAGTAAACAGGGGTTTGAAAAACTGTTTTTT. Amino acid sequence: CASSKQGFEKLFF. The gene calls are TRBV7-9 and TRBJ1-4, with TRBD1 identical over 7 bases. Germline V gives CDR1 SEHNR, CDR2 FQNEAQ (reference sequence). Germline trimming cut 6 bases from V and 7 bases from J; bases unmatched to any gene: 5. CDR3 length: 13 amino acids. The full variable domain, in which reference TRBV7-9 and TRBJ1-4 provide the parts outside the CDR3, is DTGVSQNPRHKITKRGQNVTFRCDPISEHNRLYWYRQTLGQGPEFLTYFQNEAQLEKSRLLSDRFSAERPKGSFSTLEIQRTEQGDSAMYLCASSKQGFEKLFFGSGTQLSVL.

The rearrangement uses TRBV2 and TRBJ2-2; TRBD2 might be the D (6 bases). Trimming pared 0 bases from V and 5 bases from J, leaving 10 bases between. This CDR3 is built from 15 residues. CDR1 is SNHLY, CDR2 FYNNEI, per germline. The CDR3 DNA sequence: TGTGCCAGCAGTGAAGCGGGTGCGGGAACCGGGGAGCTGTTTTTT. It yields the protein CASSEAGAGTGELFF. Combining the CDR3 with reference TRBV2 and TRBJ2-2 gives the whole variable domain EPEVTQTPSHQVTQMGQEVILRCVPISNHLYFYWYRQILGQKVEFLVSFYNNEISEKSEIFDDQFSVERPDGSNFTLKIRSTKLEDSAMYFCASSEAGAGTGELFFGEGSRLTVL.

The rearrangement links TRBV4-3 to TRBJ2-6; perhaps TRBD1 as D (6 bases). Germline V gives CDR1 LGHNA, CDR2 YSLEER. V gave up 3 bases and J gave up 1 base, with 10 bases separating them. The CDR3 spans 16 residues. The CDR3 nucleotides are TGCGCCAGCAGCCAGGTTCAGGGGTCTGGGGCCAACGTCCTGACTTTC. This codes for CASSQVQGSGANVLTF.

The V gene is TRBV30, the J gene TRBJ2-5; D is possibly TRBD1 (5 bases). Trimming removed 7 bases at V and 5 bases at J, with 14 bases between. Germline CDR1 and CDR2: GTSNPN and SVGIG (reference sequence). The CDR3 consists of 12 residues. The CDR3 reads CASGHSRETQYF. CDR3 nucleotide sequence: TGTGCCTCCGGACACTCGCGGGAGACCCAGTACTTC.

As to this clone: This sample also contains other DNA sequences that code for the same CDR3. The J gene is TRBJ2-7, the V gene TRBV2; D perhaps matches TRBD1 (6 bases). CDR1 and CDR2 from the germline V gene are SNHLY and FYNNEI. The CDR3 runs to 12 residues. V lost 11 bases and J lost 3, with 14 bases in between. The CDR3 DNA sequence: TGTGCCTCCCGGGACAACAACTACGAGCAGTACTTC. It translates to CASRDNNYEQYF. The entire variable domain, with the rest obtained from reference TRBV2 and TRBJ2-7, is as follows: EPEVTQTPSHQVTQMGQEVILRCVPISNHLYFYWYRQILGQKVEFLVSFYNNEISEKSEIFDDQFSVERPDGSNFTLKIRSTKLEDSAMYFCASRDNNYEQYFGPGTRLTVT.

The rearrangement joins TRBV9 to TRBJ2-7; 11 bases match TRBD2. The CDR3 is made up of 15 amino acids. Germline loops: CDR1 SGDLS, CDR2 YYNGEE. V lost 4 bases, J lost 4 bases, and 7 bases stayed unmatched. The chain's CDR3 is CASSPDSGRVYEQYF. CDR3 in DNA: TGTGCCAGCAGCCCAGATAGCGGGAGGGTATACGAGCAGTACTTC.

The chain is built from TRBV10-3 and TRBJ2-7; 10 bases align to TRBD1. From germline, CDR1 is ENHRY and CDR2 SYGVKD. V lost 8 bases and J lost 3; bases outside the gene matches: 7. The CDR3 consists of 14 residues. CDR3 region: CAIAPGQGNYEQYF. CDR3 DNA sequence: TGTGCCATCGCACCGGGACAGGGGAACTACGAGCAGTACTTC.

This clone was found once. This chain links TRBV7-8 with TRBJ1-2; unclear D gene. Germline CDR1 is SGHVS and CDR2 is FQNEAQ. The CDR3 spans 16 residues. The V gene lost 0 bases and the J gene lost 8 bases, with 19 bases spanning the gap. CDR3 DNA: TGTGCCAGCAGCTTAGCGGGCGACCATTTAACAAAGGGCTACACCTTC. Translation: CASSLAGDHLTKGYTF.

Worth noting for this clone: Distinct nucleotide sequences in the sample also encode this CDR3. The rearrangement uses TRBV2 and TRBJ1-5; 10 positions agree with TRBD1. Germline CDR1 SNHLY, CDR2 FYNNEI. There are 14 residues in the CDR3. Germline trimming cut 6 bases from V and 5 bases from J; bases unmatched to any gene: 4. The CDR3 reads CASSYGQGDQPQHF. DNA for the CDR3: TGTGCCAGCAGCTACGGACAGGGGGATCAGCCCCAGCATTTT.

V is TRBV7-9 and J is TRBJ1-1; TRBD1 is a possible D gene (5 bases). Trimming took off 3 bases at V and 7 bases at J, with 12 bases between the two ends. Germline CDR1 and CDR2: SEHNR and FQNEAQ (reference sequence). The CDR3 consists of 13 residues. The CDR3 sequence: CASSFLDSLEAFF. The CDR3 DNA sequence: TGTGCCAGCAGCTTCTTAGACAGCCTTGAAGCTTTCTTT.

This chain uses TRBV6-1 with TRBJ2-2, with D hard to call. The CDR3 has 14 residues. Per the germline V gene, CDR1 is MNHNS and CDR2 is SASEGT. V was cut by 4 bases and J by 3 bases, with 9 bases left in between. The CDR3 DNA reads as TGTGCCAGCAGTGGGCAGGTGTACACCGGGGAGCTGTTTTTT. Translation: CASSGQVYTGELFF.

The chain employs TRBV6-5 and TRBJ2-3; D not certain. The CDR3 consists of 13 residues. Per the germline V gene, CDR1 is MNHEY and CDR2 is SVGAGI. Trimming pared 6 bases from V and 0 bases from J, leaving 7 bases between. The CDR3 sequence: CASRRISTDTQYF. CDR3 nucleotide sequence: TGTGCCAGCAGACGGATTAGCACAGATACGCAGTATTTT.

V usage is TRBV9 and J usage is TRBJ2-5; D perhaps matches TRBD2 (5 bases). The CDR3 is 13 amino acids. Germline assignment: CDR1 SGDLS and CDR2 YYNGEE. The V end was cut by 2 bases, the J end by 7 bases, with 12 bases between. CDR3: CASSVLDGGTQYF. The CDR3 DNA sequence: TGTGCCAGCAGCGTCCTGGACGGAGGGACCCAGTACTTC.

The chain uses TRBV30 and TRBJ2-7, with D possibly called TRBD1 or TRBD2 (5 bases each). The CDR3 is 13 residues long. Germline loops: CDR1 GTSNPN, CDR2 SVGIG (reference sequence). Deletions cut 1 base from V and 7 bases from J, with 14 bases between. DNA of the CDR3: TGTGCCTGGAGTGGCAGGGCGCGAGGGGAGCAGTACTTC. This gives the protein CAWSGRARGEQYF.

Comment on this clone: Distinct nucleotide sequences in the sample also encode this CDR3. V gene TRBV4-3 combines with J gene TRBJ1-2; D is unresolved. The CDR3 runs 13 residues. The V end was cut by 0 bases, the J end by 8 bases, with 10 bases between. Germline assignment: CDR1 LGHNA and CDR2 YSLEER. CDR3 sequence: CASSQEQGLGYTF. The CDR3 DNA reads TGCGCCAGCAGCCAAGAGCAAGGGCTGGGCTACACCTTC.

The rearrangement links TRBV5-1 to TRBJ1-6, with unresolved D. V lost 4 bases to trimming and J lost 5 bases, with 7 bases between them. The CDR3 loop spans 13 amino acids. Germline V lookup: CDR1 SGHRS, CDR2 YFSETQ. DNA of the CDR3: TGCGCCAGCAGCCCACGAAATAATTCACCCCTCCACTTT. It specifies CASSPRNNSPLHF. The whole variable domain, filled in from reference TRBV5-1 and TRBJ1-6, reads KAGVTQTPRYLIKTRGQQVTLSCSPISGHRSVSWYQQTPGQGLQFLFEYFSETQRNKGNFPGRFSGRQFSNSRSEMNVSTLELGDSALYLCASSPRNNSPLHFGNGTRLTVT.

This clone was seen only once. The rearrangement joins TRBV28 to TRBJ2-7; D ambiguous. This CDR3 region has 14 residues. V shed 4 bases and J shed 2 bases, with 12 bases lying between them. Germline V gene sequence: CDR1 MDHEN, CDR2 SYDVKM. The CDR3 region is CASSYDTDTYEQYF. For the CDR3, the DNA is TGTGCCAGCAGTTACGACACGGATACCTACGAGCAGTACTTC. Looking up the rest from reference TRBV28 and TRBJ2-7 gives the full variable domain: DVKVTQSSRYLVKRTGEKVFLECVQDMDHENMFWYRQDPGLGLRLIYFSYDVKMKEKGDIPEGYSVSREKKERFSLILESASTNQTSMYLCASSYDTDTYEQYFGPGTRLTVT.

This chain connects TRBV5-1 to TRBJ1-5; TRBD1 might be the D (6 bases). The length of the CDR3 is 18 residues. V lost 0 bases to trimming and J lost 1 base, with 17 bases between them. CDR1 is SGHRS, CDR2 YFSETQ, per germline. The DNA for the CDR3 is TGCGCCAGCAGCTTGGGGAGCGTGGGGGGCTCCAGCAATCAGCCCCAGCATTTT. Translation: CASSLGSVGGSSNQPQHF.

The CDR3 nucleotides are TGTGCCATCAGTGCTAGCGGGGTTTACAATGAGCAGTTCTTC. This gives the protein CAISASGVYNEQFF. The chain couples TRBV10-3 to TRBJ2-1; 9 nucleotides line up with TRBD2. CDR3 length: 14 amino acids. Germline V lookup: CDR1 ENHRY, CDR2 SYGVKD. Trimming took 4 bases from V and 4 from J; bases not matched to a gene: 2.

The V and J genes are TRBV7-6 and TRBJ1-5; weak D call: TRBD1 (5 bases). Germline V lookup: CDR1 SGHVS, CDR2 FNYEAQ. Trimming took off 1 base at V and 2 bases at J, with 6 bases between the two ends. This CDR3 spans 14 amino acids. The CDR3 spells CASSLGDGNQPQHF. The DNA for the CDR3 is TGTGCCAGCAGCTTAGGGGACGGCAATCAGCCCCAGCATTTT.

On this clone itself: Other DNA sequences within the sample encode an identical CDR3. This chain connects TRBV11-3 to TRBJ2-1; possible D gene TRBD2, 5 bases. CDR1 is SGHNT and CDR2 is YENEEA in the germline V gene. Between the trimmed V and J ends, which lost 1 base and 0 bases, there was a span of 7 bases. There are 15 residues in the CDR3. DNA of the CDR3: TGTGCCAGCAGCTTAGGAGGGAGCTCCTACAATGAGCAGTTCTTC. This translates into CASSLGGSSYNEQFF.

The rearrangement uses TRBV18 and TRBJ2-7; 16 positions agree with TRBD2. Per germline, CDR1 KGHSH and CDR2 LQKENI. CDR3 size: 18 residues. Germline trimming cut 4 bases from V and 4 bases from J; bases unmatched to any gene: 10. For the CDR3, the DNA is TGTGCCAGCTCACTCCTCCCGGGACTAGCGGGGGGGAATTACGAGCAGTACTTC. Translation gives CASSLLPGLAGGNYEQYF.